A single sample is the source of the 27 T cell receptor beta chains below, sequenced in a study of blood T cells in healthy people across ages. Alongside a J-beta primer mix, a sample-barcoded 5' primer served in a second PCR lasting 7 to 11 cycles. TCRdb reprocessed the 5' RACE reads with MiXCR, giving one entry per CDR3 protein. The table records 1.5 million to 2 million distinct CDR3 sequences, approximately 39% of them present only once. The sample was blood. Receptors originate from a human donor in good health.

This clonotype was observed a handful of times. The rearrangement links TRBV7-8 to TRBJ2-1; 7 nucleotides line up with TRBD1. Germline V gives CDR1 SGHVS, CDR2 FQNEAQ. Unmatched junction bases numbered 9, after V lost 6 bases and J lost 7 bases. The CDR3 consists of 14 residues. As DNA, the CDR3 is TGTGCCAGCAGGCCCCGGGACAGAGTAAATGAGCAGTTCTTC. It codes for CASRPRDRVNEQFF.

In its sample, this clonotype was seen a few times. V usage is TRBV5-5 and J usage is TRBJ1-1; no clear D gene. The CDR3 is 14 residues long. The V end was cut by 2 bases, the J end by 1 base, with 9 bases between. Germline V gives CDR1 SGHKS, CDR2 YYEKEE (reference sequence). In nucleotides, the CDR3 is TGTGCCAGCAGCTTTTCTTCACAGAACACTGAAGCTTTCTTT. It translates to CASSFSSQNTEAFF. Combining the CDR3 with reference TRBV5-5 and TRBJ1-1 gives the whole variable domain DAGVTQSPTHLIKTRGQQVTLRCSPISGHKSVSWYQQVLGQGPQFIFQYYEKEERGRGNFPDRFSARQFPNYSSELNVNALLLGDSALYLCASSFSSQNTEAFFGQGTRLTVV.

This clonotype showed up just a few times. The chain couples TRBV6-5 to TRBJ1-6, with TRBD1 as a possible D gene (6 bases). The length of the CDR3 is 16 residues. The ends were cut back, 6 bases at V and 3 bases at J, with 15 bases in the middle. Per the germline V gene, CDR1 is MNHEY and CDR2 is SVGAGI. The CDR3: CASSDSTGIYNSPLHF. CDR3 sequence (DNA): TGTGCCAGCAGCGATTCGACAGGCATCTATAATTCACCCCTCCACTTT.

V gene TRBV30 combines with J gene TRBJ2-1; 9 bases are shared with TRBD2. J gave up 8 bases and V 1 base, and 6 bases lay outside the gene matches. Germline CDR1 and CDR2: GTSNPN and SVGIG (reference sequence). This CDR3 contains 14 residues. DNA for the CDR3: TGTGCCTGGAGTGCTGCGGGGGGGCCCTATGAGCAGTTCTTC. Translating it yields CAWSAAGGPYEQFF.

This clonotype was counted a few times. The V and J genes are TRBV28 and TRBJ2-7; either TRBD1 or TRBD2 may fit D (7 bases each). This CDR3 contains 15 residues. CDR1 and CDR2 (germline): MDHEN, SYDVKM. Trimming took off 6 bases at V and 6 bases at J, with 21 bases between the two ends. The CDR3 here is CASRAQGGRSLEQYF. The DNA of the CDR3 is TGTGCCAGCAGGGCCCAGGGGGGGCGATCCCTCGAGCAGTACTTC. Drawing the rest from reference TRBV28 and TRBJ2-7, the complete variable domain is DVKVTQSSRYLVKRTGEKVFLECVQDMDHENMFWYRQDPGLGLRLIYFSYDVKMKEKGDIPEGYSVSREKKERFSLILESASTNQTSMYLCASRAQGGRSLEQYFGPGTRLTVT.

The chain couples TRBV20-1 to TRBJ2-1; D gene uncertain. Germline V gene sequence: CDR1 DFQATT, CDR2 SNEGSKA (reference sequence). The CDR3 is 15 amino acids. V was cut by 3 bases and J by 7 bases, with 19 bases left in between. CDR3 coding DNA: TGCAGTGCTAGTGAAGGGATCCTAAGCTTGAATGAGCAGTTCTTC. This sequence encodes CSASEGILSLNEQFF.

This clonotype was seen ten or more times. The chain couples TRBV5-1 to TRBJ2-1, with 11 bases lining up with TRBD2. The CDR3 length is 15 residues. The V and J ends lost 0 bases and 8 bases, in that order; junction bases with no gene match: 4. Per germline, CDR1 SGHRS and CDR2 YFSETQ. The CDR3 region is CASSLATSGVDEQFF. CDR3 coding DNA: TGCGCCAGCAGCTTGGCGACTAGCGGGGTTGATGAGCAGTTCTTC. Full variable domain (outside the CDR3, taken from reference TRBV5-1 and TRBJ2-1): KAGVTQTPRYLIKTRGQQVTLSCSPISGHRSVSWYQQTPGQGLQFLFEYFSETQRNKGNFPGRFSGRQFSNSRSEMNVSTLELGDSALYLCASSLATSGVDEQFFGPGTRLTVL.

As concerns this clonotype: Germline is not matched at one junction end, which may reflect a read error. The CDR3 loop is CAISDSPNTGELLF. Written as DNA, the CDR3 is TGTGCCATCAGTGACAGCCCGAACACCGGGGAGCTGCTTTTT. The V call is TRBV10-3, the J call TRBJ2-2; D perhaps matches TRBD2 (5 bases). This CDR3 is built from 14 residues. Looked up from germline, CDR1 is ENHRY and CDR2 is SYGVKD.

This clonotype was observed a few times. The V call is TRBV20-1, the J call TRBJ2-1; TRBD1 is a possible D gene (6 bases). CDR1 DFQATT and CDR2 SNEGSKA come from the germline V gene (reference sequence). This CDR3 is 12 amino acids long. Trimming shortened V by 4 bases and J by 7 bases, and 11 bases separated the two germline ends. For the CDR3, the DNA is TGCAGTGCTATCAGGGGTGGGAATGAGCAGTTCTTC. It translates to CSAIRGGNEQFF.

This clonotype occurred a few times. The chain carries TRBV5-1 and TRBJ2-1, with TRBD1 matching 12 bases. V gave up 6 bases and J gave up 9 bases; unmatched junction bases: 7. This CDR3 spans 14 amino acids. CDR1 and CDR2 (germline): SGHRS, YFSETQ. The CDR3 loop reads CASTPGQGAGEQFF. The CDR3 DNA is TGCGCCAGCACTCCGGGACAGGGGGCCGGTGAGCAGTTCTTC.

The V call is TRBV5-6, the J call TRBJ2-1; 10 bases map to TRBD2. The CDR3 covers 17 residues. The V and J ends lost 2 bases and 2 bases, in that order; junction bases with no gene match: 7. The germline CDR1 and CDR2 sequences are SGHDT and YYEEEE. The CDR3 bases are TGTGCCAGCAGCTTAATGGCTAGCGGGGGTGCCTACAATGAGCAGTTCTTC. Protein product: CASSLMASGGAYNEQFF.

V gene TRBV12-3 or TRBV12-4 combines with J gene TRBJ2-7; 8 bases are a match to TRBD2. The CDR3 has 14 amino acids. V shed 6 bases and J 1 base; nucleotides not matched to a gene: 5. The CDR3 DNA sequence: TGTGCCAGCAGCCGACTAGCGACATCCTACGAGCAGTACTTC. It codes for CASSRLATSYEQYF.

This clonotype was detected only a few times. V gene TRBV4-3 combines with J gene TRBJ2-1; tentatively, D is TRBD2 (6 bases). Trimming removed 0 bases at V and 5 bases at J, with 17 bases between. The CDR3 extends over 17 amino acids. The germline CDR1 and CDR2 sequences are LGHNA and YSLEER. This chain's CDR3 is CASSQDLFGGLNNEQFF. The CDR3 DNA is TGCGCCAGCAGCCAAGATTTGTTCGGGGGTCTGAACAATGAGCAGTTCTTC.

The J gene is TRBJ2-5, the V gene TRBV20-1; D call uncertain. This CDR3 has 11 residues. V lost 8 bases, J lost 2 bases, and 9 bases lay in between. Germline CDR1 DFQATT, CDR2 SNEGSKA (reference sequence). The CDR3 region has the DNA TGCAGTACAACCGCGCAAGAGACCCAGTACTTC. Protein: CSTTAQETQYF.

J is TRBJ1-1 and V is TRBV20-1, with a tentative D call TRBD1 (6 bases). The CDR3 covers 14 residues. Germline V CDR1 and CDR2: DFQATT, SNEGSKA (reference sequence). V gave up 5 bases and J gave up 1 base, with 14 bases separating them. CDR3 loop: CSARRAGQNTEAFF. The CDR3 DNA is TGCAGTGCTCGTAGGGCGGGACAGAACACTGAAGCTTTCTTT.

The table lists this clonotype with a few counts. The chain joins TRBV11-2 to TRBJ1-2, with D maybe TRBD1 (5 bases). This CDR3 region has 14 residues. The germline gives CDR1 SGHAT, CDR2 FQNNGV. The V and J ends lost 5 bases and 10 bases respectively, with 20 bases between them. The CDR3 reads CASSLLYQGDYYTF. The CDR3 nucleotides read TGTGCCAGCAGCCTACTATATCAAGGGGACTACTACACCTTC.

This clonotype has more than one count but fewer than ten. The genes are TRBV18 and TRBJ1-1; D is unclear. V was shortened by 6 bases and J by 3 bases, with 14 bases between the two germline ends. Germline CDR1 reads KGHSH; CDR2 reads LQKENI. The CDR3 has 14 residues. In DNA form, the CDR3 reads TGTGCCAGCTCGCCCTTTGAGGGTTACACTGAAGCTTTCTTT. This sequence encodes CASSPFEGYTEAFF.

The chain joins TRBV14 to TRBJ1-1; tentative D call: TRBD1 (6 bases). The CDR3 consists of 12 residues. Trimming took 9 bases from V and 1 from J, leaving 9 bases between them. Germline CDR1 is SGHDN and CDR2 is FVKESK. The CDR3 protein is CARDSPNTEAFF. The CDR3 nucleotides read TGTGCCAGGGACAGCCCGAACACTGAAGCTTTCTTT.

The genes are TRBV10-3 and TRBJ2-4, with 7 bases fitting TRBD2. TRBJ2-7 explains the end of the DNA better; the J call may be wrong. The germline V gene has CDR1 ENHRY and CDR2 SYGVKD. The CDR3 covers 13 residues. The CDR3 region is CAISEGLEGEQYF. As DNA, the CDR3 is TGTGCCATCAGTGAGGGACTAGAGGGCGAGCAGTACTTC.

This clonotype has a handful of counts. The chain combines TRBV6-5 with TRBJ1-2; 7 bases fit TRBD1. The V and J ends lost 4 bases and 4 bases, in that order; junction bases with no gene match: 12. The CDR3 is 16 residues long. CDR1 and CDR2 from the germline V gene are MNHEY and SVGAGI. This chain's CDR3 is CASSSPRAGGGYGYTF. The CDR3 region has the DNA TGTGCCAGCAGTTCCCCCAGGGCAGGGGGTGGCTATGGCTACACCTTC.

This clonotype was observed a handful of times. V and J are TRBV28 and TRBJ2-1; 14 nucleotides agree with TRBD2. The CDR3 contains 15 residues. From germline, CDR1 is MDHEN and CDR2 SYDVKM. Trimming removed 6 bases from V and 5 bases from J; junction bases left unmatched: 3. In DNA form, the CDR3 reads TGTGCCAGCAGGGGGACTAGCGGGGGTAACAATGAGCAGTTCTTC. It encodes CASRGTSGGNNEQFF.

In this sample, this clonotype turned up a few times. This chain uses TRBV20-1 with TRBJ2-7; 12 bases line up with TRBD1. This CDR3 comprises 15 residues. Looked up from germline, CDR1 is DFQATT and CDR2 is SNEGSKA (reference sequence). The V segment lost 5 bases and the J segment 6 bases; nucleotides outside the gene matches: 11. In nucleotides, the CDR3 is TGCAGTGCTGTTCCGAGGGACAGGGGGCTAGGCGAGCAGTACTTC. It yields the protein CSAVPRDRGLGEQYF.

This clonotype was detected only a few times. The rearrangement links TRBV9 to TRBJ1-2; D may be TRBD1 (6 bases). Germline V lookup: CDR1 SGDLS, CDR2 YYNGEE. The CDR3 runs to 13 residues. V gave up 0 bases and J gave up 7 bases, with 10 bases separating them. The CDR3 reads CASSVALQGGYTF. In DNA, the CDR3 is TGTGCCAGCAGCGTAGCGTTACAGGGTGGCTACACCTTC.

The chain employs TRBV7-6 and TRBJ1-5, with a weak D call TRBD1 (5 bases). The CDR3 spans 15 residues. Germline V lookup: CDR1 SGHVS, CDR2 FNYEAQ. V gave up 3 bases and J gave up 3 bases, with 12 bases separating them. The CDR3 region is CASSLGWGNNQPQHF. The CDR3 DNA follows: TGTGCCAGCAGCTTGGGCTGGGGCAACAATCAGCCCCAGCATTTT.

The chain employs TRBV29-1 and TRBJ1-4; D is uncertain. Germline V gene lookup returns CDR1 SQVTM and CDR2 ANQGSEA. This CDR3 comprises 12 residues. Trimming stripped 7 bases from V and 8 bases from J, with 14 bases between. The CDR3 sequence is CSAGRGEEKLFF. CDR3 DNA: TGCAGCGCCGGAAGAGGAGAAGAAAAACTGTTTTTT.

On this clonotype itself: The junction departs from germline at one end; a sequencing error may be responsible. This chain joins TRBV7-3 and TRBJ2-4, with 10 bases fitting TRBD1. This CDR3 has 14 residues. CDR1 is SGHTA, CDR2 FQGTGA, per germline. The chain's CDR3 is CTSSFGTGANIQYF. As DNA, the CDR3 is TGTACCAGCAGCTTTGGGACAGGGGCCAACATTCAGTACTTC.

V is TRBV24-1 and J is TRBJ1-2; D not resolved. V was clipped by 3 bases and J by 4 bases, with 11 bases between them. Germline CDR1 KGHDR, CDR2 SFDVKD. The CDR3 is 14 amino acids. This CDR3 is CATSDTTRTYGYTF. The DNA of the CDR3 is TGTGCCACCAGTGATACGACAAGAACCTATGGCTACACCTTC.